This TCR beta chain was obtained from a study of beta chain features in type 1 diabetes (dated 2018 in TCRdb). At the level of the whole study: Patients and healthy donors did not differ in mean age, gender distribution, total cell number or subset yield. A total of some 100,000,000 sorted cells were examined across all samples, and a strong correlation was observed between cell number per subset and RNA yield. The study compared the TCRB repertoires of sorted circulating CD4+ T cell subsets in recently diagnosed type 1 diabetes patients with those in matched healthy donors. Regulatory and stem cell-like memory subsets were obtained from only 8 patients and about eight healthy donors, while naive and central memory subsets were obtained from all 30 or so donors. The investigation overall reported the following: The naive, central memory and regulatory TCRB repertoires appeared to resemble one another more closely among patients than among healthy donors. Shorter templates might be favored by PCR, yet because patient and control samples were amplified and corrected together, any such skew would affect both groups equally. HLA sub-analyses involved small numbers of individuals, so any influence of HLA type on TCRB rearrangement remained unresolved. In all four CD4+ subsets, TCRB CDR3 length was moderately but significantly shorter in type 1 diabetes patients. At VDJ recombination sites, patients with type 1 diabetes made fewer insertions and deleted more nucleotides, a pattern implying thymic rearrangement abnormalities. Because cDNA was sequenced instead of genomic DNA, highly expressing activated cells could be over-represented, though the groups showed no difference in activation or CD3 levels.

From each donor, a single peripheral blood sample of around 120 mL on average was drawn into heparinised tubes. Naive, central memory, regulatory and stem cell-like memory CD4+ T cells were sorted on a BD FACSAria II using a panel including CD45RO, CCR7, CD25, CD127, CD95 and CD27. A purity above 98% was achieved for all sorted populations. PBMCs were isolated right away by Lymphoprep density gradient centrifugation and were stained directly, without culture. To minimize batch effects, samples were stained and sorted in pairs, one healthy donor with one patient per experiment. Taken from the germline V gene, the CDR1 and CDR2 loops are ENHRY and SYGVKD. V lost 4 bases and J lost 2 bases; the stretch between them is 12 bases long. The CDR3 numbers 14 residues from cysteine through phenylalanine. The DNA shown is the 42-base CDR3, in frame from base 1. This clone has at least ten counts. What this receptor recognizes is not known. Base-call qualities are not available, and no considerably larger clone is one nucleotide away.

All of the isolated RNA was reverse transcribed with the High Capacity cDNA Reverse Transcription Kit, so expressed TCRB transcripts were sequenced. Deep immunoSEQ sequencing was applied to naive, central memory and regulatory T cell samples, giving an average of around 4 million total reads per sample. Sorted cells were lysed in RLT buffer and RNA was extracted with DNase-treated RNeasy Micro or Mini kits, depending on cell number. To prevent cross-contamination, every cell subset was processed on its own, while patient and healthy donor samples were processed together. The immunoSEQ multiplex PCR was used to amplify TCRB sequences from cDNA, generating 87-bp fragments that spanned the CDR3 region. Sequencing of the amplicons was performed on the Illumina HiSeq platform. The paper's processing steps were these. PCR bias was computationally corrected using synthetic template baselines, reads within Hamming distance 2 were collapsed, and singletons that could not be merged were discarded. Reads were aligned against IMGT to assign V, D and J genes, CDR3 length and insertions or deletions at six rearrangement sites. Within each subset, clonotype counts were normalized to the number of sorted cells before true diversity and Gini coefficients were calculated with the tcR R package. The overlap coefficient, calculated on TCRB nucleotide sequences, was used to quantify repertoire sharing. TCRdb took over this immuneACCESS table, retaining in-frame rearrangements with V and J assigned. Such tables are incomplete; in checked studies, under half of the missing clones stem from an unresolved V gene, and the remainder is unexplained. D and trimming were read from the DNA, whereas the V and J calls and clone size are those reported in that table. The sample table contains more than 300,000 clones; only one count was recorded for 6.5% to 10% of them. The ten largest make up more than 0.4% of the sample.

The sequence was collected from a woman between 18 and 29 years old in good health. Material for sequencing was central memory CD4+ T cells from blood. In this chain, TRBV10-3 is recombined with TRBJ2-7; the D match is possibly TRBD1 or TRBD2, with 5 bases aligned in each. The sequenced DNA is TGTGCCATCAGTGGAGGGCCGGGACCCTACGAGCAGTACTTC. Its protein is CAISGGPGPYEQYF.